This TCR beta chain emerged from a study of T cells in Graves' hyperthyroidism and ophthalmopathy. General observations from the study: With a median lead of 6.5 months before onset, the model predicted ophthalmopathy.

TCR beta CDR3 sequences were amplified from RNA transcripts. When the TCR CDR3 underwent first-round RT-PCR, the HTBI primer set was used. In TCRdb, the multiplex PCR reads were re-called with MiXCR into one record per CDR3 protein. The sample carries a few hundred thousand distinct CDR3 sequences, around 15% recorded once. Absent ophthalmopathy progression within 18 months defined stable Graves' hyperthyroidism. Exclusion of patients followed from uncontrolled infection, other autoimmune disease, pregnancy or lactation. From more than 8 ml of fresh peripheral blood, PBMCs were isolated. V lost 4 bases to trimming and J lost 4 bases; unmatched junction nucleotides: 12. Germline values: CDR1 DFQATT, CDR2 SNEGSKA (reference sequence). The CDR3 runs to 16 residues. There are many counts of this clonotype. What it binds is unknown.

The source is a woman aged 18-35 years with Graves' hyperthyroidism. The V and J genes are TRBV20-1 and TRBJ2-5, with 10 bases lining up with TRBD2. The source material was blood. The CDR3 here is CSATPGSGRVGETQYF. The CDR3 bases are TGCAGTGCTACCCCCGGGAGCGGGAGGGTGGGAGAGACCCAGTACTTC.